This note documents a single T cell receptor beta chain sequence. Antigen unknown. Germline loops: CDR1 SGHTA, CDR2 FQGTGA. The CDR3 runs to 13 residues. V lost 5 bases, J lost 6 bases, and 12 bases lay in between. This sample stems from a study of identical twins. Study observations and caveats: The models systematically underestimated how much out-of-frame TCR alpha was shared in monozygotic twins. High-abundance cord blood beta clonotypes had fewer insertions; memory repertoires showed none. Beta out-of-frame sequences showed weaker excess twin sharing.

TCRdb itself ran the 5' RACE reads through MiXCR, one entry per CDR3 protein. The data contain about 900,000 distinct CDR3 sequences, over 9% of them singletons. This sample was shared with a second study, whose subject was yellow fever vaccine responses in identical twins.

This chain links TRBV7-3 with TRBJ2-3; D uncertain. Sequencing was carried out using PBMCs. The sequence was obtained from a woman under 30 in good health. The CDR3 is CASSPVLGDTQYF. The CDR3 coding sequence is TGTGCCAGCAGCCCCGTTCTAGGGGATACGCAGTATTTT. The full variable domain, with the rest looked up from reference TRBV7-3 and TRBJ2-3, is GAGVSQTPSNKVTEKGKYVELRCDPISGHTALYWYRQSLGQGPEFLIYFQGTGAADDSGLPNDRFFAVRPEGSVSTLKIQRTERGDSAVYLCASSPVLGDTQYFGPGTRLTVL.